The 17 T cell receptor beta chains below were found in one sample sequenced in a study of blood T cells in healthy people across ages. It was with a sample-barcoded 5' primer and a J-beta primer mix that a second PCR of about 7 to 12 cycles was run. TCRdb re-derived calls from the 5' RACE reads in MiXCR, one entry per CDR3 protein. The table has under 1,100,000 distinct CDR3 sequences, around 25% seen once. This same sample was also part of a study on T cells of mothers and their children.

Sequencing was performed on blood. The source of these receptors is a girl aged 2-10 years in good health.

The DNA for the CDR3 is TGTGCCAGCAGCGTAGGGGACCGGGCGGGGTGGACTGAAGCTTTCTTT. Translating it yields CASSVGDRAGWTEAFF. The chain uses TRBV9 and TRBJ1-1, with TRBD1 as a possible D gene (5 bases). The germline gives CDR1 SGDLS, CDR2 YYNGEE. The CDR3 consists of 16 residues. V lost 0 bases and J 5 bases, leaving 17 bases between the germline ends.

The V call is TRBV29-1, the J call TRBJ2-5; 12 nucleotides align to TRBD2. Germline assignment: CDR1 SQVTM and CDR2 ANQGSEA. CDR3 size: 17 residues. Losses at the gene ends were 5 bases for V and 4 bases for J; bases not matched to a gene: 14. CDR3 in amino acids: CSVHSTSGGLYGETQYF. The CDR3, as DNA: TGCAGCGTTCATTCGACTAGCGGGGGCCTTTATGGAGAGACCCAGTACTTC.

This clonotype showed up just a few times. The chain has TRBV14 and TRBJ2-7; the D gene is possibly TRBD1 (6 bases). Trimming cost V 4 bases and J 6 bases, with 13 bases left between them. The CDR3 extends over 13 amino acids. CDR1 is SGHDN and CDR2 is FVKESK in the germline V gene. CDR3 bases: TGTGCCAGCAGCCGACAGGAGTACAGCGAGCAGTACTTC. It codes for CASSRQEYSEQYF.

This clonotype was counted only a few times. This chain joins TRBV19 and TRBJ2-5, with TRBD1 matching 11 bases. The J call may be faulty, since TRBJ2-1 better matches the DNA end. Germline V gene lookup returns CDR1 LNHDA and CDR2 SQIVND (reference sequence). CDR3 size: 15 residues. The chain's CDR3 is CASSMGQGGGNEQFF. The CDR3 nucleotides are TGTGCCAGTAGTATGGGACAGGGGGGAGGAAATGAGCAGTTCTTC.

The gene calls are TRBV28 and TRBJ2-1; a possible D gene is TRBD2 (7 bases). The CDR3 runs 14 residues. CDR1 and CDR2 from the germline V gene are MDHEN and SYDVKM. Trimming cost V 5 bases and J 8 bases, with 16 bases left between them. CDR3 sequence (DNA): TGTGCCAGCAGTACACTCAAGGGGGGGGATGAGCAGTTCTTC. Amino acids: CASSTLKGGDEQFF.

This rearrangement joins TRBV29-1 to TRBJ2-5, with 9 bases aligning to TRBD2. The J call may be in error: the DNA end matches TRBJ2-1 better. This CDR3 has 12 residues. From germline, CDR1 is SQVTM and CDR2 ANQGSEA. The CDR3 reads CSVRTSDNEQFF. The CDR3, as DNA: TGCAGCGTCCGGACTAGCGACAATGAGCAGTTCTTC.

This clonotype was recorded a few times. The rearrangement joins TRBV3-1 to TRBJ1-4; D not resolved. The V end lost 1 base, the J end lost 7 bases, and 10 bases lay between the germline ends. The V gene's germline CDR1 is LGHDT and CDR2 YNNKEL (reference sequence). The CDR3 spans 14 residues. DNA for the CDR3: TGTGCCAGCAGCCAAGCGGCGGGGTTTGAAAAACTGTTTTTT. Amino acid sequence: CASSQAAGFEKLFF. Full variable domain (rest looked up from reference TRBV3-1 and TRBJ1-4): DTAVSQTPKYLVTQMGNDKSIKCEQNLGHDTMYWYKQDSKKFLKIMFSYNNKELIINETVPNRFSPKSPDKAHLNLHINSLELGDSAVYFCASSQAAGFEKLFFGSGTQLSVL.

This clonotype was detected a few times. This rearrangement joins TRBV29-1 to TRBJ2-3; D perhaps matches TRBD1 (5 bases). This CDR3 region has 14 residues. Germline assignment: CDR1 SQVTM and CDR2 ANQGSEA. V lost 2 bases to trimming and J lost 3 bases, with 12 bases between them. CDR3 amino acids: CSVERSQGTDTQYF. The CDR3 DNA reads TGCAGCGTTGAAAGGTCCCAGGGAACAGATACGCAGTATTTT.

This clonotype came up a few times. V and J are TRBV5-1 and TRBJ1-3; D uncertain. The CDR3 totals 15 residues. Germline V gene lookup returns CDR1 SGHRS and CDR2 YFSETQ. The V end lost 0 bases, the J end lost 1 base, and 8 bases lay between the germline ends. CDR3 DNA sequence: TGCGCCAGCAGCTTGGGCTGGGAATCTGGAAACACCATATATTTT. This translates into CASSLGWESGNTIYF.

A few counts support this clonotype. In DNA, the CDR3 is TGTGCCAGCTGGACTAGCGGGATGAATGAGCAGTTCTTC. Translated: CASWTSGMNEQFF. V is TRBV3-1 and J is TRBJ2-5, with TRBD2 matching 12 bases. TRBJ2-1 matches the DNA end more closely, so the J call is doubtful. Germline assignment: CDR1 LGHDT and CDR2 YNNKEL (reference sequence). The CDR3 length is 13 residues.

This clonotype came up once. The CDR3 spells CASIKTGTYEQYF. The CDR3 region has the DNA TGTGCCAGCATTAAGACAGGGACCTACGAGCAGTACTTC. This chain uses TRBV7-2 with TRBJ2-7; the match to TRBD1 covers 7 bases. The CDR3 runs to 13 residues. Germline-derived CDR1 and CDR2 are SGHTA and FQGNSA. V lost 7 bases, J lost 2 bases, and 5 bases stayed unmatched.

This chain uses TRBV7-6 with TRBJ2-7, with D maybe TRBD1 (5 bases). This CDR3 comprises 18 residues. V was trimmed by 5 bases and J by 0 bases, leaving 23 bases between them. Germline V gene sequence: CDR1 SGHVS, CDR2 FNYEAQ. The CDR3 region has the DNA TGTGCCAGCAGCCCAAAAGCGCTACTGACAGACAGCTCCTACGAGCAGTACTTC. This encodes CASSPKALLTDSSYEQYF.

The chain is built from TRBV14 and TRBJ2-5; tentatively, D is TRBD1 (5 bases). Germline V gives CDR1 SGHDN, CDR2 FVKESK. The V end lost 5 bases, the J end lost 7 bases, and 11 bases lay between the germline ends. The CDR3 runs to 12 residues. In DNA, the CDR3 is TGTGCCAGCAGCTCAGGGTTGGGGACCCAGTACTTC. It yields the protein CASSSGLGTQYF.

This clonotype was detected many times. The chain uses TRBV28 and TRBJ2-7; TRBD2 is a possible D gene (5 bases). The CDR3 runs 12 residues. The germline V gene has CDR1 MDHEN and CDR2 SYDVKM. V was shortened by 3 bases and J by 5 bases, with 8 bases between the two germline ends. The CDR3 spells CASSFLGNEQYF. DNA of the CDR3: TGTGCCAGCAGTTTCCTCGGGAACGAGCAGTACTTC. The full variable domain, rest sourced from reference TRBV28 and TRBJ2-7, is DVKVTQSSRYLVKRTGEKVFLECVQDMDHENMFWYRQDPGLGLRLIYFSYDVKMKEKGDIPEGYSVSREKKERFSLILESASTNQTSMYLCASSFLGNEQYFGPGTRLTVT.

Written as DNA, the CDR3 is TGCGCCAGCAGCCAAGAGAGGGCTCTAGGGATATCCTCCTACAATGAGCAGTTCTTC. Its translation: CASSQERALGISSYNEQFF. The rearrangement links TRBV4-1 to TRBJ2-1, with D perhaps TRBD2 (5 bases). Germline V CDR1 and CDR2: MGHRA, YSYEKL. The CDR3 is made up of 19 amino acids. V lost 0 bases to trimming and J lost 0 bases, with 18 bases between them.

The chain joins TRBV9 to TRBJ2-5, with D perhaps matching TRBD1 or TRBD2 (5 bases each). V was trimmed by 4 bases and J by 4 bases, leaving 17 bases between them. Germline assignment: CDR1 SGDLS and CDR2 YYNGEE. The CDR3 runs to 15 residues. Written as DNA, the CDR3 is TGTGCCAGCAGCAGAGGGTCGGGGCTCGCAGAGACCCAGTACTTC. This sequence encodes CASSRGSGLAETQYF.

The chain combines TRBV6-1 with TRBJ1-1; no clear D. The germline gives CDR1 MNHNS, CDR2 SASEGT. The CDR3 has 15 residues. The V gene lost 2 bases and the J gene lost 3 bases, with 13 bases spanning the gap. The CDR3 region has the DNA TGTGCCAGCAGTGAAAGGGCAGTACGGGACACTGAAGCTTTCTTT. Translating it yields CASSERAVRDTEAFF.